Shown below are 27 T cell receptor beta chains from a single sample sequenced in a study of Graves' ophthalmopathy and Graves' hyperthyroidism. The TCR beta CDR3 regions underwent amplification from RNA transcripts. Amplification began with first-round RT-PCR using HTBI primers, then second-round multiplex PCR was performed. Using its own MiXCR run on the multiplex PCR reads, TCRdb lists one record per CDR3 protein. Here the sample spans roughly 170,000 distinct CDR3 sequences, 30% to 45% being singletons. Sequencing input: peripheral blood. Every receptor here comes from a man between 25 and 39 years old with Graves' ophthalmopathy.

This chain joins TRBV28 and TRBJ1-5; no reliable D call. The CDR3 is 14 residues long. V gave up 3 bases and J gave up 5 bases, with 11 bases separating them. Germline CDR1 reads MDHEN; CDR2 reads SYDVKM. CDR3 in DNA: TGTGCCAGCAGTTTTCATCGGAGAGATCAGCCCCAGCATTTT. Translating gives CASSFHRRDQPQHF.

This clonotype showed up many times. V is TRBV20-1 and J is TRBJ2-7, with TRBD2 as a possible D gene (6 bases). The germline V and J ends were trimmed by 1 base and 0 bases, with 13 bases remaining between them. CDR1 and CDR2 (germline): DFQATT, SNEGSKA (reference sequence). The CDR3 totals 15 residues. The CDR3 reads CSARVPGLDSYEQYF. CDR3 bases: TGCAGTGCTAGAGTACCGGGACTTGACTCCTACGAGCAGTACTTC.

This clonotype was observed at least ten times. V usage is TRBV18 and J usage is TRBJ1-1; D remains ambiguous. Per germline, CDR1 KGHSH and CDR2 LQKENI. V was pared by 3 bases and J by 8 bases, with 7 bases between. This CDR3 is built from 11 residues. CDR3 nucleotides: TGTGCCAGCTCACCCGCCCCAGAAGCTTTCTTT. Translation gives CASSPAPEAFF.

Ten or more counts support this clonotype. The chain combines TRBV27 with TRBJ2-7; weak D call: TRBD2 (6 bases). Germline V gene sequence: CDR1 MNHEY, CDR2 SMNVEV (reference sequence). The ends were cut back, 6 bases at V and 3 bases at J, with 15 bases in the middle. The CDR3 length is 14 residues. CDR3 nucleotides: TGTGCCAGCAGCCTGGAGGGCCTTTTCTACGAGCAGTACTTC. Its protein is CASSLEGLFYEQYF.

This clonotype was picked up many times. The chain uses TRBV6-2 or TRBV6-3 and TRBJ2-5, with D perhaps TRBD2 (5 bases). There are 12 residues in the CDR3. V shed 6 bases and J shed 4 bases, with 9 bases lying between them. Germline V gives CDR1 MNHEY, CDR2 SVGEGT. The CDR3 sequence: CASSGLGETQYF. CDR3 nucleotide sequence: TGTGCCAGCAGCGGACTTGGAGAGACCCAGTACTTC.

This chain links TRBV6-1 with TRBJ2-2; the match to TRBD2 covers 11 bases. CDR1 is MNHNS, CDR2 SASEGT, per germline. V lost 6 bases and J lost 2; bases outside the gene matches: 5. This CDR3 spans 16 amino acids. The CDR3 nucleotides are TGTGCCAGCAGCACTAGCGGGAGCGCCAACACCGGGGAGCTGTTTTTT. As protein: CASSTSGSANTGELFF.

This clonotype was detected many times. The CDR3 DNA sequence: TGTGCCAGCAGCTTCCCCCGGACAGAAACGAACACTGAAGCTTTCTTT. Amino acids: CASSFPRTETNTEAFF. This chain joins TRBV7-2 and TRBJ1-1; possibly TRBD1 for D (6 bases). Germline-derived CDR1 and CDR2 are SGHTA and FQGNSA. The length of the CDR3 is 16 residues. Deletions cut 3 bases from V and 1 base from J, with 15 bases between.

This clonotype was observed at least ten times. The genes are TRBV28 and TRBJ1-2; the match to TRBD1 covers 7 bases. The CDR3 is 14 residues long. Per the germline V gene, CDR1 is MDHEN and CDR2 is SYDVKM. With 2 bases clipped from V and 4 bases from J, the junction kept 4 bases outside the gene matches. CDR3 coding DNA: TGTGCCAGCAGTTTAAACCCAGGGGGCTATGGCTACACCTTC. This codes for CASSLNPGGYGYTF.

V and J are TRBV27 and TRBJ1-2; D gene ambiguous. Germline V gene sequence: CDR1 MNHEY, CDR2 SMNVEV (reference sequence). This CDR3 has 8 amino acids. The CDR3 DNA follows: TGTGCTTACTATGGCTACACCTTC. Residues: CAYYGYTF.

The V and J genes are TRBV2 and TRBJ1-2, with 7 bases that match TRBD1. The CDR3 length is 14 residues. The V gene's germline CDR1 is SNHLY and CDR2 FYNNEI. Trimming cost V 2 bases and J 5 bases; bases outside gene matches: 5. CDR3 coding DNA: TGTGCCAGCAGTGAACAGGGGGGGCCTTATGGCTACACCTTC. It translates to CASSEQGGPYGYTF. Drawing the rest from reference TRBV2 and TRBJ1-2, the complete variable domain is EPEVTQTPSHQVTQMGQEVILRCVPISNHLYFYWYRQILGQKVEFLVSFYNNEISEKSEIFDDQFSVERPDGSNFTLKIRSTKLEDSAMYFCASSEQGGPYGYTFGSGTRLTVV.

This clonotype was found many times. The chain has TRBV3-1 and TRBJ2-7; 8 positions agree with TRBD1. After removal of 4 bases from V and 5 bases from J, the junction contained 1 base not matched to a gene. Germline V lookup: CDR1 LGHDT, CDR2 YNNKEL (reference sequence). There are 12 residues in the CDR3. The CDR3 DNA is TGTGCCAGCAGCCGGACAGGGAACGAGCAGTACTTC. This translates into CASSRTGNEQYF.

The CDR3 is CASSSSRQPPGEAFF. The CDR3 DNA reads TGTGCCAGCAGTTCTTCCCGACAGCCACCGGGTGAAGCTTTCTTT. The rearrangement joins TRBV6-5 to TRBJ1-1; perhaps TRBD1 as D (5 bases). The length of the CDR3 is 15 residues. The V and J ends lost 4 bases and 7 bases respectively, with 19 bases between them. The germline V gene has CDR1 MNHEY and CDR2 SVGAGI.

This clonotype has ten or more counts. The chain employs TRBV7-9 and TRBJ2-5; TRBD2 agrees at 14 bases. The CDR3 runs 19 residues. Germline V gene sequence: CDR1 SEHNR, CDR2 FQNEAQ (reference sequence). V was pared by 3 bases and J by 2 bases, with 11 bases of the junction left unmatched. The CDR3 region is CASSFAGTSGRVRQETQYF. The CDR3 DNA reads TGTGCCAGCAGCTTCGCCGGGACTAGCGGGAGAGTAAGGCAAGAGACCCAGTACTTC.

This clonotype was picked up many times. The chain recombines TRBV11-2 with TRBJ1-1, with D perhaps matching TRBD1 (6 bases). V lost 4 bases and J lost 1, with 10 bases in between. The CDR3 totals 14 residues. Germline V lookup: CDR1 SGHAT, CDR2 FQNNGV. This CDR3 reads CASSSIGGNTEAFF. The CDR3 region has the DNA TGTGCCAGCAGCTCGATAGGGGGGAACACTGAAGCTTTCTTT. The entire variable domain, with the rest obtained from reference TRBV11-2 and TRBJ1-1, is as follows: EAGVAQSPRYKIIEKRQSVAFWCNPISGHATLYWYQQILGQGPKLLIQFQNNGVVDDSQLPKDRFSAERLKGVDSTLKIQPAKLEDSAVYLCASSSIGGNTEAFFGQGTRLTVV.

This clonotype was seen at least ten times. The chain combines TRBV6-1 with TRBJ1-6, with 7 bases matching TRBD1. The V and J ends lost 5 bases and 5 bases, in that order; junction bases with no gene match: 9. The CDR3 length is 16 residues. Germline V gene data show CDR1 as MNHNS and CDR2 as SASEGT. CDR3 loop: CASSQSGTANNSPLHF. DNA of the CDR3: TGTGCCAGCAGTCAATCCGGGACAGCAAATAATTCACCCCTCCACTTT.

This clonotype was seen many times. The genes are TRBV6-1 and TRBJ2-7; TRBD1 might be the D (6 bases). The CDR3 runs 12 residues. Per the germline V gene, CDR1 is MNHNS and CDR2 is SASEGT. V was pared by 7 bases and J by 6 bases, with 13 bases between. The DNA for the CDR3 is TGTGCCAGCACTGGGACAAGGGGCGAGCAGTACTTC. It yields the protein CASTGTRGEQYF.

Ten or more counts support this clonotype. The CDR3 reads CALGPYEQYF. CDR3 nucleotide sequence: TGTGCCTTGGGGCCCTACGAGCAGTACTTC. This chain joins TRBV30 and TRBJ2-7, with a possible D match to TRBD1 (5 bases). V was pared by 7 bases and J by 2 bases, with 6 bases between. Germline lookup yields CDR1 GTSNPN and CDR2 SVGIG (reference sequence). The CDR3 has 10 amino acids.

This clonotype came up many times. The genes are TRBV28 and TRBJ1-2; maybe TRBD1 (6 bases). V was trimmed by 4 bases and J by 6 bases, leaving 15 bases between them. Germline V gives CDR1 MDHEN, CDR2 SYDVKM. The CDR3 is 14 residues long. The CDR3 region is CASSSAQGKDGYTF. CDR3 nucleotide sequence: TGTGCCAGCAGTTCAGCTCAGGGGAAGGATGGCTACACCTTC.

The rearrangement uses TRBV24-1 and TRBJ1-2; D is unresolved. The ends were cut back, 3 bases at V and 8 bases at J, with 9 bases in the middle. Germline lookup yields CDR1 KGHDR and CDR2 SFDVKD. The CDR3 has 12 residues. The CDR3 nucleotides read TGTGCCACCAGTGATCAAGATTTAGGCTACACCTTC. Encoded protein: CATSDQDLGYTF.

This clonotype was found once. V gene TRBV6-1 combines with J gene TRBJ2-3; 7 bases align to TRBD1. This CDR3 has 16 amino acids. From germline, CDR1 is MNHNS and CDR2 SASEGT. V gave up 7 bases and J gave up 1 base; unmatched junction bases: 11. The CDR3 DNA reads as TGTGCCAGCAACGATAACAGGGGTTACGGCACAGATACGCAGTATTTT. Its protein product is CASNDNRGYGTDTQYF.

V usage is TRBV6-5 and J usage is TRBJ2-7; 9 bases map to TRBD2. Germline CDR1 MNHEY, CDR2 SVGAGI. V was clipped by 4 bases and J by 1 base; unmatched bases: 5. The CDR3 loop spans 15 amino acids. The CDR3 DNA is TGTGCCAGCAGTTCGCGGGAGGGCGAGTCCTACGAGCAGTACTTC. This codes for CASSSREGESYEQYF.

The chain recombines TRBV12-3 or TRBV12-4 with TRBJ1-5, with 10 bases that match TRBD1. The CDR3 runs to 14 residues. J gave up 9 bases and V 4 bases, and 6 bases lay outside the gene matches. DNA for the CDR3: TGTGCCAGCAGTTCCCGGACAGGGGGTAGGCCCCAGCATTTT. As protein: CASSSRTGGRPQHF.

This sequence joins TRBV11-2 and TRBJ2-7; TRBD1 matches at 7 bases. The trim removed 5 bases at V and 4 bases at J, leaving 11 bases unmatched. This CDR3 has 15 amino acids. Per germline, CDR1 SGHAT and CDR2 FQNNGV. The CDR3 region is CASSRMDRRLYEQYF. The CDR3 coding sequence is TGTGCCAGCAGCAGGATGGACAGGAGGCTTTACGAGCAGTACTTC.

By sample fraction, this clonotype is medium-sized (0.01 to 0.1%). V and J are TRBV7-8 and TRBJ1-2; D perhaps matches TRBD1 (6 bases). The germline CDR1 and CDR2 sequences are SGHVS and FQNEAQ. The CDR3 extends over 13 amino acids. The V end was cut by 6 bases, the J end by 2 bases, with 10 bases between. DNA of the CDR3: TGTGCCAGCAGTTGGGACACCAACTATGGCTACACCTTC. As protein: CASSWDTNYGYTF.

This clonotype was found a few times. The rearrangement uses TRBV6-1 and TRBJ2-7; a possible D gene is TRBD2 (7 bases). Germline CDR1 reads MNHNS; CDR2 reads SASEGT. The CDR3 covers 14 residues. The germline V and J ends were trimmed by 6 bases and 4 bases, with 16 bases remaining between them. The DNA of the CDR3 is TGTGCCAGCAGCCTAGGGGGGGCGAGGTACGAGCAGTACTTC. Its translation: CASSLGGARYEQYF.

V gene TRBV6-5 combines with J gene TRBJ2-7, with D perhaps assigned TRBD1 or TRBD2 (6 bases each). The CDR3 totals 13 residues. V lost 4 bases and J 7 bases, leaving 14 bases between the germline ends. Germline V gene lookup returns CDR1 MNHEY and CDR2 SVGAGI. In DNA form, the CDR3 reads TGTGCCAGCAGTTCTCTGGGGGGACAAGAGCAGTACTTC. Protein: CASSSLGGQEQYF.

The J gene is TRBJ1-6, the V gene TRBV6-1; maybe TRBD1 (6 bases). V lost 5 bases and J 1 base, leaving 9 bases between the germline ends. The CDR3 is made up of 15 amino acids. Germline CDR1 is MNHNS and CDR2 is SASEGT. The CDR3 region has the DNA TGTGCCAGCAGTACAGGGATGTCCTATAATTCACCCCTCCACTTT. This translates into CASSTGMSYNSPLHF.